The next 2 T cell receptor beta chains were all read from a single sample in a study of T cells after yellow fever vaccination (dated 2019 in TCRdb). The sample's treatment or condition, from its label and the paper: live attenuated yellow fever vaccine strain. Library preparation was by 5' RACE. TCRdb names Illumina NovaSeq 6000 as the instrument used. TCRdb passed the public sequencing reads through fastp at Q25 and MiXCR, retaining productive beta sequences. When rows share a CDR3 protein, they turn into one entry using the most common DNA and genes. Here the sample has hundreds of thousands of distinct CDR3 sequences; 3.6% occur a single time. About 20% of the sample is held by the ten biggest clonotypes. The material was PBMCs, obtained on the day of the yellow fever booster vaccination. The receptors come from a man younger than 35 who received the YFV17D yellow fever vaccine.

This clonotype was recorded many times. The rearrangement links TRBV5-1 to TRBJ2-3; the match to TRBD2 covers 10 bases. After removal of 0 bases from V and 4 bases from J, the junction contained 5 bases not matched to a gene. Looked up from germline, CDR1 is SGHRS and CDR2 is YFSETQ. This CDR3 comprises 16 residues. This CDR3 reads CASSLDSGGNADTQYF. CDR3 DNA: TGCGCCAGCAGCTTGGATAGCGGGGGGAATGCAGATACGCAGTATTTT.

This clonotype occurred many times. The V and J genes are TRBV5-1 and TRBJ2-1; a possible D gene is TRBD2 (6 bases). The ends were cut back, 0 bases at V and 5 bases at J, with 9 bases in the middle. Per germline, CDR1 SGHRS and CDR2 YFSETQ. CDR3 length equals 14 residues. As DNA, the CDR3 is TGCGCCAGCAGCTTGGACGGGGGAGACAATGAGCAGTTCTTC. Its translation is CASSLDGGDNEQFF.